These 27 T cell receptor beta chains were all obtained from the same sample, sequenced in a study of blood T cell repertoires in COVID-19. Here immunoSEQ multiplex PCR was the method, and the copy in TCRdb shows in-frame clones only, minus some. The sample carries 70,000 to 90,000 clones, over 75% recorded once. The sequenced sample consisted of peripheral blood. The receptor set was obtained from a man aged 55 to 70 with acute or convalescent COVID-19.

The chain has TRBV12-3 or TRBV12-4 and TRBJ2-7; 7 positions agree with TRBD2. This CDR3 is 13 amino acids long. J was trimmed by 6 bases and V by 3 bases; bases with no gene match: 5. CDR3 amino acids: CASSFQAGLEQYF. CDR3 nucleotide sequence: TGTGCCAGCAGTTTCCAAGCGGGGCTCGAGCAGTACTTC.

V is TRBV6-2 or TRBV6-3 and J is TRBJ2-2; 11 bases map to TRBD2. This CDR3 comprises 17 residues. J was trimmed by 5 bases and V by 0 bases; bases with no gene match: 5. Germline CDR1 MNHEY, CDR2 SVGEGT. This chain's CDR3 is CASSYSTSGGPTGELFF. The CDR3 bases are TGTGCCAGCAGTTACTCTACTAGCGGGGGACCTACCGGGGAGCTGTTTTTT.

The chain links TRBV30 to TRBJ1-2, with D tentatively TRBD1 (5 bases). The CDR3 consists of 13 residues. The germline V gene has CDR1 GTSNPN and CDR2 SVGIG (reference sequence). Deletions cut 0 bases from V and 10 bases from J, with 15 bases between. The CDR3 nucleotides read TGTGCCTGGAGTGTACCAGGGACGGGGGTCTACACCTTC. Translated, it gives CAWSVPGTGVYTF.

The genes are TRBV10-3 and TRBJ2-3; 8 nucleotides agree with TRBD1. This CDR3 comprises 15 residues. Germline lookup yields CDR1 ENHRY and CDR2 SYGVKD. Trimming at V came to 10 bases and at J to 0 bases, leaving 9 bases not matched to a gene. The CDR3 reads CATQSQGASTDTQYF. For the CDR3, the DNA is TGTGCCACCCAAAGCCAGGGGGCTAGCACAGATACGCAGTATTTT.

The genes are TRBV11-2 and TRBJ1-2; tentative D call: TRBD1 (6 bases). Trimming left V 8 bases short and J 3 bases short, with 16 bases between. The CDR3 length is 14 residues. CDR1 SGHAT and CDR2 FQNNGV come from the germline V gene. CDR3 nucleotides: TGTGCCAGCGGGGGGGCAGGGGCTCACTATGGCTACACCTTC. It codes for CASGGAGAHYGYTF.

This clone has only one observation. The CDR3 coding sequence is TGTGCCAGCAGCGGGCGACAGGACCTCGGGACAGATACGCAGTATTTT. This codes for CASSGRQDLGTDTQYF. V gene TRBV11-2 combines with J gene TRBJ2-3, with D possibly being TRBD1 (6 bases). The CDR3 is made up of 16 amino acids. The V end was cut by 5 bases, the J end by 3 bases, with 18 bases between. The germline V gene encodes CDR1 SGHAT and CDR2 FQNNGV.

This chain connects TRBV9 to TRBJ1-2; the D gene is possibly TRBD1 (6 bases). From germline, CDR1 is SGDLS and CDR2 YYNGEE. V was pared by 3 bases and J by 4 bases, with 16 bases between. The CDR3 is made up of 15 amino acids. The CDR3 DNA reads TGTGCCAGCAGCGCCCCCCCGGGACACCGCTATGGCTACACCTTC. Translated: CASSAPPGHRYGYTF.

V is TRBV30 and J is TRBJ2-3, with TRBD2 matching over 10 bases. Germline CDR1 GTSNPN, CDR2 SVGIG (reference sequence). Trimming cost V 0 bases and J 0 bases; bases outside gene matches: 3. This CDR3 comprises 16 residues. The CDR3 here is CAWSVTSGISTDTQYF. CDR3 DNA sequence: TGTGCCTGGAGTGTAACTAGCGGGATTAGCACAGATACGCAGTATTTT. Full variable domain (missing parts from reference TRBV30 and TRBJ2-3): SQTIHQWPATLVQPVGSPLSLECTVEGTSNPNLYWYRQAAGRGLQLLFYSVGIGQISSEVPQNLSASRPQDRQFILSSKKLLLSDSGFYLCAWSVTSGISTDTQYFGPGTRLTVL.

This clone showed up just once. The chain carries TRBV6-5 and TRBJ2-1, with 8 bases that match TRBD2. The CDR3 loop spans 14 amino acids. With V trimmed by 6 bases and J by 7 bases, 8 bases remained unmatched. Per the germline V gene, CDR1 is MNHEY and CDR2 is SVGAGI. The CDR3 sequence is CASRRAGVPNEQFF. In DNA form, the CDR3 reads TGTGCCAGCAGGCGAGCGGGGGTCCCTAATGAGCAGTTCTTC.

This chain connects TRBV18 to TRBJ1-1; 7 bases map to TRBD1. The germline V gene has CDR1 KGHSH and CDR2 LQKENI. V trimming: 2 bases; J trimming: 3 bases; junction bases outside the gene matches: 6. The CDR3 is 15 residues long. CDR3 in amino acids: CASSPKTGFYTEAFF. DNA for the CDR3: TGTGCCAGCTCACCAAAGACAGGGTTTTACACTGAAGCTTTCTTT. The entire variable domain, with the rest obtained from reference TRBV18 and TRBJ1-1, is as follows: NAGVMQNPRHLVRRRGQEARLRCSPMKGHSHVYWYRQLPEEGLKFMVYLQKENIIDESGMPKERFSAEFPKEGPSILRIQQVVRGDSAAYFCASSPKTGFYTEAFFGQGTRLTVV.

The V call is TRBV15, the J call TRBJ2-1; D remains ambiguous. Germline CDR1 is LNHNV and CDR2 is YYDKDF (reference sequence). The CDR3 is made up of 17 amino acids. V lost 0 bases to trimming and J lost 0 bases, with 12 bases between them. The CDR3 loop reads CATSRDLSQYSYNEQFF. The CDR3 DNA is TGTGCCACCAGCAGAGATCTCTCCCAGTACTCCTACAATGAGCAGTTCTTC.

Worth noting for this clone: An end of the junction does not agree with germline; a read error may underlie this. The chain carries TRBV3-1 (or the pseudogene TRBV3-2) and TRBJ2-5; 9 bases are a match to TRBD1. There are 13 residues in the CDR3. Per the germline V gene, CDR1 is LGHDT and CDR2 is YNNKEL (reference sequence). The CDR3 nucleotides are TGTGCCAGCAGCGTCCCCGGGACAGGGTATCAGGACTTC. Protein product: CASSVPGTGYQDF.

The chain has TRBV2 and TRBJ2-5, with TRBD2 matching over 10 bases. Germline CDR1 and CDR2: SNHLY and FYNNEI. The junction had 13 bases not matched to a gene; V was cut back by 8 bases and J by 4 bases. This CDR3 has 16 residues. The CDR3 DNA is TGTGCCAGCCTAGCTCTGTCTAGCGGGAGACTAGAGACCCAGTACTTC. Protein product: CASLALSSGRLETQYF.

The chain recombines TRBV4-2 with TRBJ2-1; 10 positions agree with TRBD2. The V gene's germline CDR1 is LGHNA and CDR2 YNFKEQ. This CDR3 spans 19 amino acids. V shed 2 bases, J shed 4 bases, and the junction held 14 bases outside the gene matches. The CDR3 sequence is CASSQPRARLAGTYNEQFF. Here the CDR3 DNA reads TGTGCCAGCAGCCAACCTCGTGCCCGACTAGCGGGTACGTACAATGAGCAGTTCTTC.

The chain joins TRBV3-1 (or the pseudogene TRBV3-2) to TRBJ1-2, with D maybe TRBD1 (5 bases). Germline V gene data show CDR1 as LGHDT and CDR2 as YNNKEL (reference sequence). CDR3 length: 16 residues. The V gene lost 0 bases and the J gene lost 4 bases, with 15 bases spanning the gap. The CDR3 DNA follows: TGTGCCAGCAGCCAAGATCTAGTAACAGGCAGCTATGGCTACACCTTC. Its protein product is CASSQDLVTGSYGYTF.

The rearrangement uses TRBV3-1 (or the pseudogene TRBV3-2) and TRBJ1-1; weak D call: TRBD1 (5 bases). V lost 0 bases and J lost 2, with 13 bases in between. Germline CDR1 reads LGHDT; CDR2 reads YNNKEL (reference sequence). CDR3 length: 16 residues. The CDR3 protein is CASSQDRPRVNTEAFF. The CDR3 DNA reads as TGTGCCAGCAGCCAAGATCGACCCAGGGTAAACACTGAAGCTTTCTTT.

This clone was observed a few times. The V call is TRBV5-4, the J call TRBJ1-1; a weak D match, TRBD1 (5 bases). The germline CDR1 and CDR2 sequences are SGHNT and YYREEE (reference sequence). With 5 bases removed from V and 1 base from J, the gap between germline ends came to 15 bases. The CDR3 is 15 amino acids. The CDR3 DNA reads TGTGCCAGCAGGGACCGCCGGACACCGAACACTGAAGCTTTCTTT. Its translation is CASRDRRTPNTEAFF.

This clone appeared once. V usage is TRBV9 and J usage is TRBJ1-3, with D tentatively TRBD1 (6 bases). V lost 1 base to trimming and J lost 0 bases, with 14 bases between them. This CDR3 is built from 17 residues. The germline V gene has CDR1 SGDLS and CDR2 YYNGEE. CDR3 coding DNA: TGTGCCAGCAGCGTATTAGACAGGCCGTACTCTGGAAACACCATATATTTT. Protein sequence: CASSVLDRPYSGNTIYF.

The V gene is TRBV5-6, the J gene TRBJ2-4; D is unclear. CDR1 SGHDT and CDR2 YYEEEE come from the germline V gene. This CDR3 has 11 amino acids. The V and J ends lost 4 bases and 8 bases respectively, with 7 bases between them. CDR3: CASSLLHIQYF. CDR3 nucleotide sequence: TGTGCCAGCAGCCTTCTCCACATTCAGTACTTC. Looking up the rest from reference TRBV5-6 and TRBJ2-4 gives the full variable domain: DAGVTQSPTHLIKTRGQQVTLRCSPKSGHDTVSWYQQALGQGPQFIFQYYEEEERQRGNFPDRFSGHQFPNYSSELNVNALLLGDSALYLCASSLLHIQYFGAGTRLSVL.

This clone was detected a few times. A junction boundary mismatches the germline segment, possibly from a read error. The CDR3 nucleotides are TGTGCCAGTAAAGGGACAAAGATCTCCTCCGAGCAGTACTTC. Protein product: CASKGTKISSEQYF. The V gene is TRBV19, the J gene TRBJ2-7; tentatively, D is TRBD1 (6 bases). The CDR3 has 14 residues. Germline CDR1 reads LNHDA; CDR2 reads SQIVND (reference sequence).

The chain carries TRBV5-1 and TRBJ2-1; the match to TRBD2 covers 10 bases. Losses at the gene ends were 4 bases for V and 4 bases for J; bases not matched to a gene: 2. Germline V CDR1 and CDR2: SGHRS, YFSETQ. The CDR3 contains 14 residues. CDR3 DNA sequence: TGCGCCAGCAGCGCTAGCGGGGGTTACAATGAGCAGTTCTTC. Residues: CASSASGGYNEQFF.

J is TRBJ2-5 and V is TRBV29-1, with a tentative D call TRBD1 (5 bases). This CDR3 is 14 amino acids long. The V and J ends lost 7 bases and 1 base respectively, with 16 bases between them. The germline CDR1 and CDR2 sequences are SQVTM and ANQGSEA. Here the CDR3 reads CSADGHSTQETQYF. Here the CDR3 DNA reads TGCAGCGCCGACGGACATAGTACCCAAGAGACCCAGTACTTC.

The rearrangement joins TRBV5-1 to TRBJ2-5; tentative D call: TRBD2 (5 bases). CDR3 length: 15 residues. Germline V lookup: CDR1 SGHRS, CDR2 YFSETQ. Trimming left V 0 bases short and J 2 bases short, with 11 bases between. CDR3 protein: CASSLAPGLQETQYF. The CDR3 DNA reads TGCGCCAGCAGCTTGGCCCCGGGGTTACAAGAGACCCAGTACTTC.

V usage is TRBV2 and J usage is TRBJ2-7, with 7 bases identical to TRBD2. This CDR3 has 14 amino acids. The V segment lost 5 bases and the J segment 1 base; nucleotides outside the gene matches: 5. Germline CDR1 is SNHLY and CDR2 is FYNNEI. The CDR3: CASSPLRGSYEQYF. The CDR3 nucleotides are TGTGCCAGCAGTCCCTTGCGGGGGTCCTACGAGCAGTACTTC.

The chain recombines TRBV6-2 or TRBV6-3 with TRBJ1-2; D gene uncertain. The V end was cut by 3 bases, the J end by 4 bases, with 9 bases between. CDR1 MNHEY and CDR2 SVGEGT come from the germline V gene. The CDR3 has 13 amino acids. The CDR3 spells CASSYRHLYGYTF. The CDR3 DNA is TGTGCCAGCAGTTATAGACACCTCTATGGCTACACCTTC.

This chain uses TRBV6-4 with TRBJ2-3, with 13 bases aligning to TRBD2. With 3 bases clipped from V and 4 bases from J, the junction kept 10 bases outside the gene matches. Germline CDR1 MRHNA, CDR2 SNTAGT. This CDR3 has 18 amino acids. The CDR3 region is CASSESQLAGGQADTQYF. DNA of the CDR3: TGTGCCAGCAGTGAATCCCAACTAGCGGGAGGGCAGGCAGATACGCAGTATTTT.

This sequence joins TRBV7-9 and TRBJ2-2, with 8 bases aligning to TRBD2. CDR3 length: 15 residues. J gave up 5 bases and V 1 base, and 3 bases lay outside the gene matches. Germline lookup yields CDR1 SEHNR and CDR2 FQNEAQ (reference sequence). The CDR3 here is CASSLGAGDTGELFF. DNA of the CDR3: TGTGCCAGCAGCTTAGGAGCGGGGGATACCGGGGAGCTGTTTTTT.